These 6 T cell receptor beta chains were sequenced from one sample in a study of control samples from healthy donors and cancer patients. TCRdb keeps only in-frame clones here, not all; method: immunoSEQ multiplex PCR. The sample holds fewer than 200,000 clones, approximately 92% seen once. Material for sequencing was blood. Receptor source: a woman aged 55 to 70 in good health.

The gene calls are TRBV13 and TRBJ1-6; no clear D. The CDR3 totals 13 residues. V was pared by 6 bases and J by 8 bases, with 11 bases between. Germline CDR1 is PRHDT and CDR2 is FYEKMQ (reference sequence). CDR3 in DNA: TGTGCCAGCAGTGGACGCCCGGATTCACCCCTCCACTTT. Translated: CASSGRPDSPLHF.

Note on this clone: The junction and the germline gene differ at one end; a read error may be behind it. J is TRBJ2-5 and V is TRBV5-4, with 7 bases lining up with TRBD1. Germline V gene sequence: CDR1 SGHNT, CDR2 YYREEE (reference sequence). CDR3 length equals 16 residues. The CDR3 nucleotides are TGTGCCAGCAGCTTGGATTTGCGACAGGGTCAAGGGACCCAGTACTTC. It is translated as CASSLDLRQGQGTQYF.

V and J are TRBV6-1 and TRBJ2-5, with 9 nucleotides matching TRBD2. The CDR3 is 15 amino acids. After removal of 3 bases from V and 1 base from J, the junction contained 3 bases not matched to a gene. CDR1 and CDR2 (germline): MNHNS, SASEGT. DNA of the CDR3: TGTGCCAGCAGTGAGCTAGCGGGGAGCCAAGAGACCCAGTACTTC. Translated: CASSELAGSQETQYF.

The chain combines TRBV4-3 with TRBJ1-1, with TRBD1 identical over 7 bases. V shed 0 bases, J shed 5 bases, and the junction held 12 bases outside the gene matches. The CDR3 totals 17 residues. Germline CDR1 reads LGHNA; CDR2 reads YSLEER. The CDR3 spells CASSQEGTVNLWTEAFF. CDR3 DNA sequence: TGCGCCAGCAGCCAAGAGGGGACAGTCAATCTATGGACTGAAGCTTTCTTT.

The chain joins TRBV5-1 to TRBJ2-1; the match to TRBD2 covers 14 bases. V was pared by 7 bases and J by 9 bases, with 9 bases of the junction left unmatched. CDR3 length equals 15 residues. Germline V gives CDR1 SGHRS, CDR2 YFSETQ. The CDR3 bases are TGCGCCAGCGCCGGACTAGCGGGGGGTTTCGGTGAGCAGTTCTTC. Translating it yields CASAGLAGGFGEQFF.

This clone was counted once. The rearrangement joins TRBV7-3 to TRBJ2-5; 13 bases match TRBD2. V trimming: 4 bases; J trimming: 2 bases; junction bases outside the gene matches: 7. Looked up from germline, CDR1 is SGHTA and CDR2 is FQGTGA. This CDR3 is built from 17 residues. For the CDR3, the DNA is TGTGCCAGCAGCTACTGGACTAGCGGGGGCCCACAAGAGACCCAGTACTTC. Translated, it gives CASSYWTSGGPQETQYF.